This T cell receptor (beta chain) appears in the sequencing data of a study of molecular identifiers for immune sequencing clone quantification. Regarding the study as a whole: Clone sizes could be underestimated for highly expanded clones when identical TCR molecules share a barcode. Whereas naive cells kept under 1% of molecules in clones above 20 RNA copies, such clones held over 99% in effectors.

Listed TCR primers, together with previously described methods, were used for the bulk TCR libraries. MiXCR, applied by TCRdb to the PCR reads, yields one record per CDR3 protein. The data show hundreds of thousands of distinct CDR3 sequences, about a fifth seen once. Germline V gene data show CDR1 as GTSNPN and CDR2 as SVGIG (reference sequence). Trimming removed 0 bases from V and 3 bases from J, with 12 bases in between. The CDR3 runs to 15 residues. For this clonotype: Its antigen remains unidentified.

The sequenced material came from naive CD8+ T cells from blood, with Jurkat cell RNA spiked in. As to subset: FACS-sorted CD8+CD4-CCR7+CD45RA+ naive T cells. The receptor comes from a human donor in good health. Some libraries in this study had Jurkat cell RNA spiked in. This chain connects TRBV30 to TRBJ1-5; TRBD1 is a possible D gene (6 bases). Here the CDR3 reads CAWSVRGAPNQPQHF. The CDR3 nucleotides are TGTGCCTGGAGTGTTCGGGGGGCGCCCAATCAGCCCCAGCATTTT.